In this sample, the clone carrying this T cell receptor (beta chain) turned up a few times. V lost 1 base to trimming and J lost 11 bases, with 18 bases between them. This CDR3 comprises 15 residues. CDR1 MDHEN and CDR2 SYDVKM come from the germline V gene. TCRdb called the RT-PCR reads again in MiXCR, with one record for every CDR3 protein. The sample holds 550,000 to 750,000 distinct CDR3 sequences, approximately 14% seen once. The sequenced sample consisted of memory CD4+ T cells from blood. The TCR comes from a female donor in good health, serving as a healthy control. This chain uses TRBV28 with TRBJ1-5, with a tentative D call TRBD1 (5 bases). DNA of the CDR3: TGTGCCAGCAGTTTATCGGGGGGGGGTTTGGCAGCCCAGCATTTT. Protein: CASSLSGGGLAAQHF.